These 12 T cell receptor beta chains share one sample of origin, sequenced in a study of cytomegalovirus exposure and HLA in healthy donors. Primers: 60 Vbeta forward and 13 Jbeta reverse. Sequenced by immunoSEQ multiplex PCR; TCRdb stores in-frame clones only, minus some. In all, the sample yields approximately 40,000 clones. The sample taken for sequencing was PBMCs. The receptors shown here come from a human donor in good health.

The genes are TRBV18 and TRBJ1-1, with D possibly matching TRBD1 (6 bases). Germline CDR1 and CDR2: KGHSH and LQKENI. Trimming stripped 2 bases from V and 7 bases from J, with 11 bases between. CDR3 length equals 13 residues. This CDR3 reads CASSPTGWIEAFF. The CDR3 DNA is TGTGCCAGCTCACCAACAGGGTGGATTGAAGCTTTCTTT.

The CDR3 loop is CASSPEVGQYF. CDR3 coding DNA: TGTGCCAGCTCACCGGAGGTGGGCCAGTACTTC. This chain joins TRBV18 and TRBJ2-5; possible D gene TRBD2, 5 bases. V lost 3 bases and J 10 bases, leaving 9 bases between the germline ends. Germline V lookup: CDR1 KGHSH, CDR2 LQKENI. The length of the CDR3 is 11 residues.

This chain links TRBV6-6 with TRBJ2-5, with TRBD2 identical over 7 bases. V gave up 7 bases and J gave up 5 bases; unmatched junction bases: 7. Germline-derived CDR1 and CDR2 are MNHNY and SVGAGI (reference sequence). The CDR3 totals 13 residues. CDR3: CASTNRGDETQYF. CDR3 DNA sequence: TGTGCCAGCACCAACCGGGGGGATGAGACCCAGTACTTC.

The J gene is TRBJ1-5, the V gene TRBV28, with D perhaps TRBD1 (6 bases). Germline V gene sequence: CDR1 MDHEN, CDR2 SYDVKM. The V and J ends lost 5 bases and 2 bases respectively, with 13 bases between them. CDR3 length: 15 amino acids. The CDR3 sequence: CASSAPGVGNQPQHF. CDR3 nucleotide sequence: TGTGCCAGCAGTGCCCCAGGGGTTGGCAATCAGCCCCAGCATTTT.

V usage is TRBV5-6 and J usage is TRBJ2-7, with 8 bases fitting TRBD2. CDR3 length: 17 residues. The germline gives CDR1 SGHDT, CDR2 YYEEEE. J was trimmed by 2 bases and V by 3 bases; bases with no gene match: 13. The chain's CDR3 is CASSSPRGGKVAYEQYF. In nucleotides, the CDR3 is TGTGCCAGCAGCTCCCCCCGGGGGGGGAAGGTGGCCTACGAGCAGTACTTC.

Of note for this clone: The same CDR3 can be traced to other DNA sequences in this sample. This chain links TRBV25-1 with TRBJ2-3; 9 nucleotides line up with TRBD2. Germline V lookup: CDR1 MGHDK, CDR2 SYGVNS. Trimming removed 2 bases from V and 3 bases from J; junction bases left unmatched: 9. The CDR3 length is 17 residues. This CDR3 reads CASSERLSGGRTDTQYF. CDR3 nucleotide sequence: TGTGCCAGCAGTGAACGTCTAAGCGGGGGGAGGACAGATACGCAGTATTTT.

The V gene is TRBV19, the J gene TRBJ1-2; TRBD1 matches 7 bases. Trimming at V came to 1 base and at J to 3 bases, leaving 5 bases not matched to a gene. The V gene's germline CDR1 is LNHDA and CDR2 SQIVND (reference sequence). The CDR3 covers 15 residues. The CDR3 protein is CASSIGTGADYGYTF. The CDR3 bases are TGTGCCAGTAGTATAGGGACAGGTGCTGACTATGGCTACACCTTC. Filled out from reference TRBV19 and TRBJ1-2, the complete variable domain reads DGGITQSPKYLFRKEGQNVTLSCEQNLNHDAMYWYRQDPGQGLRLIYYSQIVNDFQKGDIAEGYSVSREKKESFPLTVTSAQKNPTAFYLCASSIGTGADYGYTFGSGTRLTVV.

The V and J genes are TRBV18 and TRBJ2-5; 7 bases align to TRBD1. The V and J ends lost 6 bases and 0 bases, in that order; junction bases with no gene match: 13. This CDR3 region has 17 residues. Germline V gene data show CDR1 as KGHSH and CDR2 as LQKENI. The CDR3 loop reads CASSRYAGTVDQETQYF. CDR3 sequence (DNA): TGTGCCAGCTCGCGCTACGCCGGGACAGTGGACCAAGAGACCCAGTACTTC.

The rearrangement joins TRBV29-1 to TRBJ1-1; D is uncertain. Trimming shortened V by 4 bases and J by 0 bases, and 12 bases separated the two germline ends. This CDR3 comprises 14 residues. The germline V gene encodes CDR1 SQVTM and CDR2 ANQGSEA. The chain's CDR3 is CSVAGPALNTEAFF. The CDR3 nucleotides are TGCAGCGTTGCGGGTCCGGCGTTGAACACTGAAGCTTTCTTT.

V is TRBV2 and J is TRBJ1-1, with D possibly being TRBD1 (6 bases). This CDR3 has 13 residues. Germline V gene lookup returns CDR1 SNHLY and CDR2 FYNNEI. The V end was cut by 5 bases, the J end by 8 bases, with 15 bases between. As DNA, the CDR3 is TGTGCCAGCAGTAGACAGGCTGAAGGCGAAGCTTTCTTT. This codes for CASSRQAEGEAFF.

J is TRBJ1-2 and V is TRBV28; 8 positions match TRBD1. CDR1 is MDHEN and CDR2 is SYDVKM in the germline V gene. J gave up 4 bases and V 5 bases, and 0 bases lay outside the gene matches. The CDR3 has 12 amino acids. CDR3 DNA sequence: TGTGCCAGCAGTGGACAGGGCTATGGCTACACCTTC. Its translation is CASSGQGYGYTF.

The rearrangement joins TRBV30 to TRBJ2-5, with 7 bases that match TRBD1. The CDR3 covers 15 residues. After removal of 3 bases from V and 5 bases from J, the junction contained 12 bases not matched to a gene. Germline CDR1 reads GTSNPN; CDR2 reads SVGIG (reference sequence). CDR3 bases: TGTGCCTGGAGAAAAGAGGGGGCTTGGGGGGAGACCCAGTACTTC. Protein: CAWRKEGAWGETQYF.